This T cell receptor (beta chain) was sequenced for a study of T cells in Graves' hyperthyroidism and ophthalmopathy. The wider study: Peripheral blood was taken when the disease was first diagnosed, before any treatment began.

Study conclusions and caveats: Blood also held most thyroid clonotypes expanded beyond 0.001.

This clonotype appeared many times. The antigen is not known. It was RNA transcripts that yielded the amplified TCR beta CDR3 regions. TCR CDR3 regions were first amplified by RT-PCR with HTBI primers. Each CDR3 protein gets one entry after TCRdb re-called the multiplex PCR reads with MiXCR. Among some 360,000 distinct CDR3 sequences, less than 20% were seen once, and the ten largest hold roughly 16%. This clonotype was obtained from a woman between 40 and 55 years old with Graves' ophthalmopathy. Sequenced material: blood.

The CDR3 loop reads CSANPGQGSTQYF. The CDR3 nucleotides read TGCAGTGCTAACCCGGGACAGGGATCGACCCAGTACTTC. This chain joins TRBV20-1 and TRBJ2-5, with 9 bases identical to TRBD1. With V trimmed by 4 bases and J by 7 bases, 7 bases remained unmatched. Germline V gene data show CDR1 as DFQATT and CDR2 as SNEGSKA (reference sequence). The CDR3 consists of 13 residues.